Presented here are 28 T cell receptor beta chains from one specimen sequenced in a study of T cell repertoires in cytomegalovirus infection. Which antigens these TCRs recognize remains unknown. Via MiXCR, TCRdb re-called the reads, giving one row per CDR3 protein. Seen here are about 330,000 distinct CDR3 sequences, about a third observed once, and the top ten hold about 14%. Sequencing used cultured PBMCs, obtained from culture after CMV antigen stimulation. These receptors all come from a human donor in good health (CMV status not recorded). Some clones in this sample may be carry-over from other donors' samples.

This clonotype has only a few counts. The chain carries TRBV11-2 and TRBJ2-3; D is uncertain. The CDR3 is 15 amino acids. Per germline, CDR1 SGHAT and CDR2 FQNNGV. Trimming took off 1 base at V and 2 bases at J, with 10 bases between the two ends. Here the CDR3 DNA reads TGTGCCAGCAGCTTAGTTCCTGGATACACAGATACGCAGTATTTT. Its protein is CASSLVPGYTDTQYF.

The chain recombines TRBV28 with TRBJ1-4; 7 bases agree with TRBD1. The CDR3 spans 14 residues. The V and J ends lost 6 bases and 8 bases, in that order; junction bases with no gene match: 9. From germline, CDR1 is MDHEN and CDR2 SYDVKM. The CDR3 nucleotides are TGTGCCAGCAGCTCCGGGACAGTCTCAGAAAAACTGTTTTTT. Residues: CASSSGTVSEKLFF.

This sequence joins TRBV7-4 and TRBJ2-7, with D maybe TRBD2 (5 bases). V lost 5 bases and J lost 4, with 18 bases in between. This CDR3 is 15 amino acids long. Germline V gene lookup returns CDR1 SGHVT and CDR2 SQSDAQ. The CDR3 loop is CASSTMQERPYEQYF. CDR3 sequence (DNA): TGTGCCAGCAGCACGATGCAGGAGCGGCCATACGAGCAGTACTTC. Filled out from reference TRBV7-4 and TRBJ2-7, the complete variable domain reads GAGVSQSPRYKVAKRGRDVALRCDSISGHVTLYWYRQTLGQGSEVLTYSQSDAQRDKSGRPSGRFSAERPERSVSTLKIQRTEQGDSAVYLCASSTMQERPYEQYFGPGTRLTVT.

The sample holds many counts of this clonotype. CDR3 DNA: TGTGCCAGCAGCTCCCGGGACTACCGCACAGATACGCAGTATTTT. This sequence encodes CASSSRDYRTDTQYF. The genes are TRBV9 and TRBJ2-3, with 7 bases identical to TRBD2. The CDR3 is 15 residues long. CDR1 is SGDLS and CDR2 is YYNGEE in the germline V gene. The junction had 6 bases not matched to a gene; V was cut back by 4 bases and J by 1 base.

The chain uses TRBV28 and TRBJ2-5, with D perhaps matching TRBD1 (6 bases). CDR1 is MDHEN and CDR2 is SYDVKM in the germline V gene. The CDR3 has 17 amino acids. V lost 1 base and J lost 1, with 16 bases in between. The CDR3 nucleotides read TGTGCCAGCAGTTTATACGACAGGAGATACCTCCAAGAGACCCAGTACTTC. Translating it yields CASSLYDRRYLQETQYF.

This chain links TRBV6-1 with TRBJ2-1; TRBD2 aligns across 11 bases. Germline CDR1 reads MNHNS; CDR2 reads SASEGT. With 7 bases clipped from V and 12 bases from J, the junction kept 2 bases outside the gene matches. The CDR3 is 11 residues long. In DNA form, the CDR3 reads TGTGCCAGCAATAGCGGGAGGGGGCAGTTCTTC. Amino acid sequence: CASNSGRGQFF.

This rearrangement joins TRBV4-1 to TRBJ2-3, with 11 bases fitting TRBD2. From germline, CDR1 is MGHRA and CDR2 YSYEKL. The trim removed 7 bases at V and 3 bases at J, leaving 15 bases unmatched. This CDR3 has 18 amino acids. The CDR3 region has the DNA TGCGCCAGCACCATCGACTCGACTAGCGGGATAAATACAGATACGCAGTATTTT. The encoded protein is CASTIDSTSGINTDTQYF.

This clonotype was observed at least ten times. The chain uses TRBV12-3 or TRBV12-4 and TRBJ2-1, with TRBD2 identical over 7 bases. After removal of 3 bases from V and 7 bases from J, the junction contained 6 bases not matched to a gene. This CDR3 spans 14 amino acids. The CDR3 loop reads CASSFAGEGNEQFF. The CDR3 region has the DNA TGTGCCAGCAGTTTCGCGGGAGAGGGTAATGAGCAGTTCTTC.

This clonotype was found many times. This rearrangement joins TRBV7-2 to TRBJ1-6, with a tentative D call TRBD1 (6 bases). There are 16 residues in the CDR3. The V end was cut by 1 base, the J end by 9 bases, with 16 bases between. Germline lookup yields CDR1 SGHTA and CDR2 FQGNSA. In DNA, the CDR3 is TGTGCCAGCAGCTTAGGCGTCGGGGGGCCAGGTTCACCCCTCCACTTT. It codes for CASSLGVGGPGSPLHF.

V usage is TRBV29-1 and J usage is TRBJ2-3; weak D call: TRBD2 (6 bases). With 4 bases removed from V and 4 bases from J, the gap between germline ends came to 15 bases. The CDR3 contains 14 residues. Per germline, CDR1 SQVTM and CDR2 ANQGSEA. The CDR3: CSVGGAGLPDTQYF. CDR3 in DNA: TGCAGCGTTGGAGGGGCGGGATTACCAGATACGCAGTATTTT.

CDR3 sequence: CSARDPHGSSYEQYF. The CDR3 coding sequence is TGCAGTGCTAGAGATCCCCACGGGAGCTCCTACGAGCAGTACTTC. V is TRBV20-1 and J is TRBJ2-7, with D possibly being TRBD2 (6 bases). Deletions cut 0 bases from V and 0 bases from J, with 12 bases between. CDR1 is DFQATT, CDR2 SNEGSKA, per germline (reference sequence). The CDR3 totals 15 residues.

The rearrangement joins TRBV19 to TRBJ1-1; 12 bases map to TRBD1. This CDR3 is built from 13 residues. The germline V gene has CDR1 LNHDA and CDR2 SQIVND (reference sequence). The ends lost 6 bases at V and 11 bases at J; junction bases unmatched: 7. The CDR3 spells CASSSGTGGTAFF. The CDR3 region has the DNA TGTGCCAGTAGCAGCGGGACAGGGGGCACGGCTTTCTTT.

The J gene is TRBJ2-1, the V gene TRBV6-2 or TRBV6-3, with TRBD1 matching over 9 bases. The CDR3 extends over 15 amino acids. J lost 8 bases, V lost 4 bases, and 9 bases had no gene match. Germline CDR1 MNHEY, CDR2 SVGEGT. CDR3 DNA: TGTGCCAGCAGTTCTCCCGGGACAGGGTTCTATGAGCAGTTCTTC. Its translation is CASSSPGTGFYEQFF.

V and J are TRBV19 and TRBJ2-5; no definite D call. The germline V gene has CDR1 LNHDA and CDR2 SQIVND (reference sequence). Trimming took off 4 bases at V and 4 bases at J, with 13 bases between the two ends. This CDR3 is 14 amino acids long. CDR3 in amino acids: CASSKGIQLETQYF. The CDR3 DNA follows: TGTGCCAGTAGTAAGGGCATACAGCTAGAGACCCAGTACTTC.

This clonotype was found many times. The chain links TRBV7-2 to TRBJ2-3; the D gene could be TRBD1 or TRBD2 (5 bases each). Looked up from germline, CDR1 is SGHTA and CDR2 is FQGNSA. This CDR3 is built from 15 residues. Between the trimmed V and J ends, which lost 7 bases and 0 bases, there was a span of 14 bases. The CDR3 region is CASTFQGGSTDTQYF. The CDR3 DNA sequence: TGTGCCAGCACCTTCCAGGGCGGGAGCACAGATACGCAGTATTTT.

This clonotype was recorded once. The chain carries TRBV7-3 and TRBJ2-1; either TRBD1 or TRBD2 may supply D (5 bases each). Germline V CDR1 and CDR2: SGHTA, FQGTGA. V lost 4 bases and J 16 bases, leaving 20 bases between the germline ends. The CDR3 is made up of 13 amino acids. The CDR3: CASSSGSDTNQFF. The CDR3 DNA sequence: TGTGCCAGCAGCTCAGGGAGCGATACTAACCAATTCTTC.

The chain combines TRBV15 with TRBJ2-3; D gene unclear. The CDR3 runs 13 residues. Germline CDR1 and CDR2: LNHNV and YYDKDF (reference sequence). V was trimmed by 3 bases and J by 5 bases, leaving 9 bases between them. The CDR3 DNA reads TGTGCCACCAGCAGGAGTACGGAAGATACGCAGTATTTT. It translates to CATSRSTEDTQYF.

This clonotype was counted only a few times. At one boundary the junction diverges from the germline segment, which might be a read error. This sequence joins TRBV7-2 and TRBJ2-5; D call uncertain. The CDR3 is 13 residues long. Per germline, CDR1 SGHTA and CDR2 FQGNSA. CDR3 protein: CASRLDPEETQYF. CDR3 nucleotide sequence: TGTGCCAGCAGGTTAGATCCGGAAGAGACCCAGTACTTC.

The V call is TRBV20-1, the J call TRBJ1-1; 9 positions agree with TRBD1. V lost 5 bases to trimming and J lost 6 bases; unmatched junction nucleotides: 4. The CDR3 is 12 amino acids. Germline V gene sequence: CDR1 DFQATT, CDR2 SNEGSKA (reference sequence). CDR3 nucleotides: TGCAGTGCTGCAACAGGGGGCGCTGAAGCTTTCTTT. Translation gives CSAATGGAEAFF.

This chain links TRBV28 with TRBJ2-7; D uncertain. V was clipped by 3 bases and J by 2 bases, with 8 bases between them. In germline, CDR1 is MDHEN, CDR2 SYDVKM. The CDR3 runs to 13 residues. CDR3: CASSFNNAYEQYF. The CDR3 DNA reads TGTGCCAGCAGTTTTAACAACGCCTACGAGCAGTACTTC.

The rearrangement uses TRBV7-4 and TRBJ2-7, with 9 positions matching TRBD1. Germline V gives CDR1 SGHVT, CDR2 SQSDAQ. V was clipped by 4 bases and J by 3 bases; unmatched bases: 10. The CDR3 runs 16 residues. The CDR3 sequence is CASSWSGTGISYEQYV. The CDR3 DNA sequence: TGTGCCAGCAGCTGGTCCGGGACAGGGATCAGCTACGAGCAGTACGTC.

Regarding this clonotype: The CDR3 end shows no conserved phenylalanine or tryptophan, and so a read error is likely. The chain has TRBV28 and TRBJ1-6; D not resolved. This CDR3 region has 10 residues. Germline V lookup: CDR1 MDHEN, CDR2 SYDVKM. The ends were cut back, 11 bases at V and 11 bases at J, with 10 bases in the middle. The CDR3 DNA reads TGTGCCTGCAAGGCGGCACCCCTCCACGTT. It translates to CACKAAPLHV.

V and J are TRBV18 and TRBJ2-6; no definite D call. CDR3 length: 18 amino acids. Germline V lookup: CDR1 KGHSH, CDR2 LQKENI. Trimming removed 2 bases at V and 0 bases at J, with 14 bases between. The CDR3 coding sequence is TGTGCCAGCTCACCAGACATTCGGGCCGGCTCTGGGGCCAACGTCCTGACTTTC. Translated, it gives CASSPDIRAGSGANVLTF.

The chain joins TRBV7-6 to TRBJ2-3, with D possibly matching TRBD2 (6 bases). The V gene lost 1 base and the J gene lost 4 bases, with 9 bases spanning the gap. The CDR3 contains 14 residues. Germline CDR1 SGHVS, CDR2 FNYEAQ. CDR3 nucleotide sequence: TGTGCCAGCAGCTTAGTTTTAGCGGCAGATACGCAGTATTTT. Translation: CASSLVLAADTQYF.

In its sample, this clonotype was seen a few times. The chain employs TRBV14 and TRBJ2-5; 15 nucleotides agree with TRBD2. CDR1 and CDR2 from the germline V gene are SGHDN and FVKESK. CDR3 length: 18 amino acids. Losses at the gene ends were 4 bases for V and 0 bases for J; bases not matched to a gene: 6. The CDR3 reads CASSLGLAGGLYQETQYF. The CDR3, as DNA: TGTGCCAGCAGCCTGGGACTAGCGGGAGGACTGTACCAAGAGACCCAGTACTTC.

The chain employs TRBV24-1 and TRBJ1-5; TRBD1 aligns across 8 bases. V gave up 5 bases and J gave up 4 bases; unmatched junction bases: 3. This CDR3 comprises 14 residues. Germline CDR1 is KGHDR and CDR2 is SFDVKD. The CDR3 spells CATSGGTGNQPQHF. CDR3 nucleotides: TGTGCCACCAGTGGCGGGACAGGTAATCAGCCCCAGCATTTT.

The rearrangement joins TRBV6-2 or TRBV6-3 to TRBJ2-5; maybe TRBD2 (5 bases). CDR1 is MNHEY and CDR2 is SVGEGT in the germline V gene. The ends were cut back, 6 bases at V and 5 bases at J, with 19 bases in the middle. CDR3 length: 15 residues. The CDR3: CASRPTTRFRETQYF. Here the CDR3 DNA reads TGTGCCAGCAGACCAACTACTAGGTTCCGGGAGACCCAGTACTTC.

This clonotype was detected only once. This sequence joins TRBV20-1 and TRBJ1-5; 10 nucleotides match TRBD1. The CDR3 extends over 17 amino acids. J gave up 4 bases and V 3 bases, and 12 bases lay outside the gene matches. Germline CDR1 reads DFQATT; CDR2 reads SNEGSKA (reference sequence). CDR3 sequence (DNA): TGCAGTGCTAGCCTTACCGGGACAGGGGAGAGAAATCAGCCCCAGCATTTT. Translation: CSASLTGTGERNQPQHF.